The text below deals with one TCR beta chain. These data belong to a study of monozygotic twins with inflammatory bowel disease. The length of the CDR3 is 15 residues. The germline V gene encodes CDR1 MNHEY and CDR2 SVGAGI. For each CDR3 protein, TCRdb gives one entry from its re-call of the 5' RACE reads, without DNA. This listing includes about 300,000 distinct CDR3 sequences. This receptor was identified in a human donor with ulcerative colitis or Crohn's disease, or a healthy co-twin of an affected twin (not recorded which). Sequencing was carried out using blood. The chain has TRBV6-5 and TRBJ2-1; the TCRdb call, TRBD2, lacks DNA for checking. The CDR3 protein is CASSYAASGGSEQFF.